Reported below is one TCR beta chain. This clonotype has ten or more counts. Its antigen target is currently unknown. The input lacks base qualities; no much larger clone sits a single base away. These data originate in a study of T cells in Graves' hyperthyroidism and ophthalmopathy (dated by TCRdb to about 2019). Regarding the study in general: Peripheral blood was collected at initial diagnosis, before any treatment. In addition, the study compared T-cell repertoires in thyroid tissue and in blood from six Graves' hyperthyroidism patients. Prospective prediction of ophthalmopathy was tested in an independent validation cohort consisting of 18 to 20 hyperthyroidism patients and 17 patients who later progressed to ophthalmopathy. For training and testing, the 80 to 100 patients in the discovery cohort were randomly divided in a 7:3 ratio. The paper describes TCR Vbeta CDR3 sequencing of 135 peripheral blood samples, made up of some 40 ophthalmopathy patients, around 73 hyperthyroidism patients and some 17 progressor patients. To identify TCR V-J signatures that set the groups apart, the researchers used a discovery cohort of 100 or so patients, made up of 40 to 45 with Graves' ophthalmopathy and 57 with stable Graves' hyperthyroidism. After sampling, hyperthyroidism patients received methimazole starting at 30 mg daily, and ophthalmopathy patients received high-dose intravenous methylprednisolone.

TCR beta CDR3 regions were amplified from RNA transcripts. A first-round RT-PCR of the TCR CDR3 used the HTBI primer set with the Qiagen OneStep RT-PCR kit. Libraries were constructed in a second round of multiplex PCR, after which size selection and purification were performed. Paired-end sequencing of the libraries was performed with 100 bp reads on an Illumina HiSeq2000. The authors' analysis ran thus. SOAPnuke was used to process the raw data, throwing out any read that contained adapters or uncalled bases, had a mean Phred below 15, or lacked an exact constant-primer or identifier match. High-quality paired reads were merged using COPE v1.2.5, and each unique nucleotide sequence was defined as a clonotype. MiTCR v1.1 was used to align clonotypes to the IMGT TRBV, TRBD and TRBJ reference segments. The analysis was restricted to V-J combinations with a frequency above 0.0001, which together covered just over 99% of the repertoires. The TCS score was defined as F50 (clonal expansion) divided by E x V (chaos), with BLOSUM62-based TCRdist calculated between CDR3 peptides within each V-J. Welch's t-statistics and random forest reduced roughly 500 V-J features to 13, which were used in a naive Bayes classifier (R e1071). TCRdb reanalyzed the raw reads on its own, using fastp at Q25 for trimming and MiXCR for clone calling, and kept in-frame beta chains. One record per CDR3 amino acid sequence lists the most common genes and DNA. The V and J calls and clone size come from TCRdb's table, not from the authors' own analysis. Across this sample there are some 360,000 distinct CDR3 sequences, with 11% to 15% seen only once. 9.5% to 11% of the sample belongs to the ten largest clones.

Stable Graves' hyperthyroidism was defined as the absence of progression to ophthalmopathy over 18 months of follow-up. Hyperthyroidism patients were newly diagnosed, had a disease duration of under 2 months, and were aged 18 to 65 years. Any patient with an uncontrolled infection, another autoimmune disease, pregnancy or lactation was excluded. Diagnoses relied on clinical symptoms, serum thyroxine and TRAb, thyroid ultrasound and orbital computed tomography. PBMCs were separated from roughly 10 ml of fresh peripheral blood using Ficoll-Paque density gradient centrifugation. Total RNA was extracted with Trizol reagent, and quality was checked on an Agilent 2100 Bioanalyzer. Inclusive of the bounding cysteine and phenylalanine, the CDR3 is 15 residues long. Here the CDR3 DNA is all that survives: 45 bases in frame from base 1. Trimming at the junction amounts to 8 bases on V and 5 bases on J, and the germline ends lie 19 bases apart.

Summary of the overall study and its limitations: In validation, progression to ophthalmopathy was predicted by the model with 70% to 71% sensitivity and roughly 72% specificity, a median of approximately 6.5 months before onset. In cross-validation, a model built on a 13 V-J signature told ophthalmopathy apart from stable hyperthyroidism with approximately 90% sensitivity and roughly 83% specificity, and in testing the same model reached 80%/75%. Sample size was not statistically predetermined, and investigators were not blinded to group allocation. Most expanded thyroid clonotypes (frequency above 0.001) were also found in blood, which suggests that blood repertoires may mirror thyroid immune responses.

The receptor was derived from a woman in her fifties or sixties with Graves' hyperthyroidism. Input material: blood. In this chain, TRBV12-3 or TRBV12-4 is recombined with TRBJ2-1; the D gene may be TRBD1 or TRBD2, since each aligns over 5 bases. The CDR3 protein sequence reads: CASGRITGAHNEQFF. The bases are TGTGCCAGCGGAAGAATTACCGGGGCCCACAATGAGCAGTTCTTC.